Listed below are T cell receptor beta chains from one sample, sequenced in a study of T cells in Graves' hyperthyroidism and ophthalmopathy. TCRdb used MiXCR to reprocess the multiplex PCR reads, holding one entry per CDR3 protein. This table holds 400,000 to 600,000 distinct CDR3 sequences, less than 25% found once. The sequencing sample was made of blood. The receptors here all came from a man aged 18 to 35 with Graves' hyperthyroidism. CDR3s include the opening cysteine and the closing phenylalanine or tryptophan. A D gene is named only where the DNA matches it firmly. Rows may omit the clone size; those that give it use once, few, many or a size class.

V gene: TRBV28; D gene: -; clone size: many; J gene: TRBJ1-2; CDR3 DNA: TGTGCCAGCGGATGGTCCAGGGTGGAAGACTATGGCTACACCTTC; CDR3 protein: CASGWSRVEDYGYTF
V gene: TRBV20-1; D gene: -; clone size: many; J gene: TRBJ2-2; CDR3 DNA: TGCAGTGCAAGACGGCGGGGCACCGGGGAGCTGTTTTTT; CDR3 protein: CSARRRGTGELFF
V gene: TRBV28; D gene: -; clone size: -; J gene: TRBJ2-7; CDR3 DNA: TGTGCCAGCAGGAGCCCGGGGACCTACGAGCAGTACTTC; CDR3 protein: CASRSPGTYEQYF
V gene: TRBV12-3/TRBV12-4; D gene: -; clone size: many; J gene: TRBJ1-1; CDR3 DNA: TGTGCCAGCAGCCCTGGACGGGTAAACACTGAAGCTTTCTTT; CDR3 protein: CASSPGRVNTEAFF
V gene: TRBV19; D gene: -; clone size: many; J gene: TRBJ1-2; CDR3 DNA: TGTGCCAGTACCCTTAGAGGGGCGGCCTATGGCTACACCTTC; CDR3 protein: CASTLRGAAYGYTF
V gene: TRBV27; D gene: -; clone size: few; J gene: TRBJ2-7; CDR3 DNA: TGTGCCAGCAGTTCCTCCGGGACAAGCTACGAGCAGTACTTC; CDR3 protein: CASSSSGTSYEQYF
V gene: TRBV12-5; D gene: TRBD1; clone size: -; J gene: TRBJ1-1; CDR3 DNA: TGTGCTAGTGGCCAGGGGGCGCCGAACACTGAAGCTTTCTTT; CDR3 protein: CASGQGAPNTEAFF
V gene: TRBV30; D gene: -; clone size: -; J gene: TRBJ1-2; CDR3 DNA: TGTGCCTGGAGTGTCGACGAGGGGGGCGAATGGCTACATGGCTACACCTTC; CDR3 protein: CAWSVDEGGEWLHGYTF
V gene: TRBV6-5; D gene: -; clone size: many; J gene: TRBJ2-2; CDR3 DNA: TGTGCCAGCAGTTACTCCCGATTGAGGGGATGGGCCGGGGAGCTGTTTTTT; CDR3 protein: CASSYSRLRGWAGELFF
V gene: TRBV5-1; D gene: -; clone size: many; J gene: TRBJ1-5; CDR3 DNA: TGCGCCAGCAGCTGGGCAGGGACTCAGCCCCAGCATTTT; CDR3 protein: CASSWAGTQPQHF
V gene: TRBV9; D gene: TRBD1; clone size: -; J gene: TRBJ2-5; CDR3 DNA: TGTGCCAGCAGTTCTAACAGGGGGCGGAGAGAGACCCAGTACTTC; CDR3 protein: CASSSNRGRRETQYF
V gene: TRBV6-5; D gene: TRBD1; clone size: many; J gene: TRBJ1-5; CDR3 DNA: TGTGCCAGCAGGAGGGGGACAGGGGGCAATCAGCCCCAGCATTTT; CDR3 protein: CASRRGTGGNQPQHF
V gene: TRBV6-1; D gene: -; clone size: many; J gene: TRBJ1-5; CDR3 DNA: TGTGCCAGCAGTGAATACCAAACCGGTCAGCCCCAGCATTTT; CDR3 protein: CASSEYQTGQPQHF
V gene: TRBV6-5; D gene: TRBD1; clone size: -; J gene: TRBJ2-5; CDR3 DNA: TGTGCCAGCAGCCGACAGGGACGGGCCCAGTACTTC; CDR3 protein: CASSRQGRAQYF
V gene: TRBV14; D gene: -; clone size: many; J gene: TRBJ1-2; CDR3 DNA: TGTGCCAGCAGCCCCAAACTCTACACCTATGGCTACACCTTC; CDR3 protein: CASSPKLYTYGYTF
V gene: TRBV6-1; D gene: -; clone size: -; J gene: TRBJ1-1; CDR3 DNA: TGTGCCAGCAGAACGCAACAGGGAATCACTGAAGCTTTCTTT; CDR3 protein: CASRTQQGITEAFF
V gene: TRBV14; D gene: -; clone size: few; J gene: TRBJ2-2; CDR3 DNA: TGTGCCAGCAGCCGCCCCATCGGCAGGGTCGAAACCGGGGAGCTGTTTTTT; CDR3 protein: CASSRPIGRVETGELFF
V gene: TRBV9; D gene: TRBD1; clone size: -; J gene: TRBJ2-4; CDR3 DNA: TGTGCCAGCAGCGTAGTGGGGACAGGGGTTGACAAAAACATTCAGTACTTC; CDR3 protein: CASSVVGTGVDKNIQYF
V gene: TRBV6-1; D gene: -; clone size: -; J gene: TRBJ2-7; CDR3 DNA: TGTGCCAGCAGTCCCCGGACCAGCTCCGAGCAGTACTTC; CDR3 protein: CASSPRTSSEQYF
V gene: TRBV4-1; D gene: -; clone size: -; J gene: TRBJ1-5; CDR3 DNA: TGCGCCAGCAGCCAAGAACAGCGCAATCAGCCCCAGCATTTT; CDR3 protein: CASSQEQRNQPQHF
V gene: TRBV12-3/TRBV12-4; D gene: -; clone size: -; J gene: TRBJ1-1; CDR3 DNA: TGTGCCAGCAGCTGGACATCCAGGCCCACTGAAGCTTTCTTT; CDR3 protein: CASSWTSRPTEAFF
V gene: TRBV6-2/TRBV6-3; D gene: TRBD1; clone size: many; J gene: TRBJ1-5; CDR3 DNA: TGTGCCAGCAGTTACCCTACCGGACAGGGTGACAGCAATCAGCCCCAGCATTTT; CDR3 protein: CASSYPTGQGDSNQPQHF
V gene: TRBV4-2; D gene: -; clone size: few; J gene: TRBJ1-2; CDR3 DNA: TGTGCCAGCAGCCCCGCCCCCGGACCTGGGGGCTATGGCTACACCTTC; CDR3 protein: CASSPAPGPGGYGYTF
V gene: TRBV12-3/TRBV12-4; D gene: TRBD1; clone size: many; J gene: TRBJ2-7; CDR3 DNA: TGTGCCAGCAGTTGGGGGACAGGGGCTTACGAGCAGTACTTC; CDR3 protein: CASSWGTGAYEQYF
V gene: TRBV12-3/TRBV12-4; D gene: -; clone size: many; J gene: TRBJ1-5; CDR3 DNA: TGTGCCAGCAGTCACAGGGATCGTCAGCCCCAGCATTTT; CDR3 protein: CASSHRDRQPQHF
V gene: TRBV6-1; D gene: -; clone size: many; J gene: TRBJ1-1; CDR3 DNA: TGTGCCAGCAGTGCTCAAAACATGAACACTGAAGCTTTCTTT; CDR3 protein: CASSAQNMNTEAFF
V gene: TRBV6-1; D gene: TRBD2; clone size: few; J gene: TRBJ2-5; CDR3 DNA: TGTGCCAGCAGTGTCGGACTAGTTTCAGAGACCCAGTACTTC; CDR3 protein: CASSVGLVSETQYF
V gene: TRBV28; D gene: TRBD2; clone size: many; J gene: TRBJ2-7; CDR3 DNA: TGTGCCAGCAGGAGTTCGGGGGGAGGGCCGGAAGAGCAGTACTTC; CDR3 protein: CASRSSGGGPEEQYF
V gene: TRBV27; D gene: -; clone size: few; J gene: TRBJ2-7; CDR3 DNA: TGTGCCAGCAGTTTTCGTCCGGGAGAGGGCCACGAGCAGTACTTC; CDR3 protein: CASSFRPGEGHEQYF
V gene: TRBV20-1; D gene: -; clone size: many; J gene: TRBJ1-1; CDR3 DNA: TGCAGTGCTAGTGAGTTCGGACAGACCGGGGCTGAAGCTTTCTTT; CDR3 protein: CSASEFGQTGAEAFF
V gene: TRBV27; D gene: -; clone size: -; J gene: TRBJ2-7; CDR3 DNA: TGTGCCAGCAGTCCCAATGAGGGCTACGAGCAGTACTTC; CDR3 protein: CASSPNEGYEQYF
V gene: TRBV9; D gene: -; clone size: -; J gene: TRBJ1-2; CDR3 DNA: TGTGCCAGCAGCGTAGCGGGGGCGCCGGGCTACACCTTC; CDR3 protein: CASSVAGAPGYTF
V gene: TRBV12-3/TRBV12-4; D gene: -; clone size: many; J gene: TRBJ2-2; CDR3 DNA: TGTGCCAGCAGTTTAGACGGTGGGGAGCTGTTTTTT; CDR3 protein: CASSLDGGELFF
V gene: TRBV2; D gene: -; clone size: few; J gene: TRBJ2-5; CDR3 DNA: TGTGCCAGCAGCCCACAAACGGAGACCCAGTACTTC; CDR3 protein: CASSPQTETQYF
V gene: TRBV4-1; D gene: TRBD2; clone size: -; J gene: TRBJ2-5; CDR3 DNA: TGCGCCAGCAGCCAAGTCTATGGCGGGGGGGCCGAGGAGACCCAGTACTTC; CDR3 protein: CASSQVYGGGAEETQYF
V gene: TRBV6-1; D gene: TRBD1; clone size: few; J gene: TRBJ1-2; CDR3 DNA: TGTGCCAGCAGTGAAGCGGTCAGGGGGAACGGCTACACCTTC; CDR3 protein: CASSEAVRGNGYTF
V gene: TRBV3-1; D gene: TRBD1; clone size: few; J gene: TRBJ1-2; CDR3 DNA: TGTGCCAGCAGCCAAGCGGACAGGGGCTCTGGCTACACCTTC; CDR3 protein: CASSQADRGSGYTF
V gene: TRBV6-5; D gene: TRBD1; clone size: many; J gene: TRBJ1-5; CDR3 DNA: TGTGCCAGCGGGGTGACAGGGGGCAGCCAGCCCCAGCATTTT; CDR3 protein: CASGVTGGSQPQHF
V gene: TRBV19; D gene: -; clone size: few; J gene: TRBJ1-1; CDR3 DNA: TGTGCCAGTAACGGAAGGAACACTGAAGCTTTCTTT; CDR3 protein: CASNGRNTEAFF
V gene: TRBV6-1; D gene: -; clone size: many; J gene: TRBJ1-2; CDR3 DNA: TGTGCCAGCAGTCCCTCAAGAGGCAGGGTATGGGGCTACACCTTC; CDR3 protein: CASSPSRGRVWGYTF
V gene: TRBV7-2; D gene: -; clone size: many; J gene: TRBJ2-5; CDR3 DNA: TGTGCCAGCAGCTTAGAGAGGGACGAGACCCAGTACTTC; CDR3 protein: CASSLERDETQYF
V gene: TRBV12-3/TRBV12-4; D gene: -; clone size: many; J gene: TRBJ2-5; CDR3 DNA: TGTGCCAGCAGTTTCGCTAGAGTGGAGACCCAGTACTTC; CDR3 protein: CASSFARVETQYF
V gene: TRBV6-1; D gene: TRBD1; clone size: many; J gene: TRBJ1-2; CDR3 DNA: TGTGCCAGCAGTCGTCCGGGACAGGGATACTATGGCTACACCTTC; CDR3 protein: CASSRPGQGYYGYTF
V gene: TRBV5-1; D gene: -; clone size: few; J gene: TRBJ2-5; CDR3 DNA: TGCGCCAGCAGCTTGGGACGGTGGGCCGGCGGAGAGACCCAGTACTTC; CDR3 protein: CASSLGRWAGGETQYF
V gene: TRBV10-3; D gene: -; clone size: -; J gene: TRBJ2-5; CDR3 DNA: TGTGCCACCTCAGGGTTTCAAGAGACCCAGTACTTC; CDR3 protein: CATSGFQETQYF
V gene: TRBV4-1; D gene: -; clone size: many; J gene: TRBJ1-1; CDR3 DNA: TGCGCCAGCAGCCCCCCCCGGAGTACTGAAGCTTTCTTT; CDR3 protein: CASSPPRSTEAFF
V gene: TRBV7-9; D gene: TRBD1; clone size: once; J gene: TRBJ1-2; CDR3 DNA: TGTGCCAGCAGCTTTACAGGGGGTCCCTATGGCTACACCTTC; CDR3 protein: CASSFTGGPYGYTF
V gene: TRBV6-5; D gene: -; clone size: many; J gene: TRBJ1-1; CDR3 DNA: TGTGCCAGCAGTCTTGACAGCAACACTGAAGCTTTCTTT; CDR3 protein: CASSLDSNTEAFF
V gene: TRBV29-1; D gene: -; clone size: -; J gene: TRBJ2-7; CDR3 DNA: TGCAGCGTTGGTATCGGGACGACCTACGAGCAGTACTTC; CDR3 protein: CSVGIGTTYEQYF
V gene: TRBV2; D gene: -; clone size: many; J gene: TRBJ1-5; CDR3 DNA: TGTGCCAGCAGTGAACTAGGGGGGAATCAGCCCCAGCATTTT; CDR3 protein: CASSELGGNQPQHF
V gene: TRBV19; D gene: -; clone size: many; J gene: TRBJ1-5; CDR3 DNA: TGTGCCAGTAGTATAATTCGATCTAGCAATCAGCCCCAGCATTTT; CDR3 protein: CASSIIRSSNQPQHF
V gene: TRBV29-1; D gene: -; clone size: -; J gene: TRBJ2-5; CDR3 DNA: TGCAGCGTTGGTCTACGGGGTTCGGAGACCCAGTACTTC; CDR3 protein: CSVGLRGSETQYF
V gene: TRBV28; D gene: TRBD2; clone size: many; J gene: TRBJ2-5; CDR3 DNA: TGTGCCAGCAGCACTAGCGGGGGGGCCCCAGAGACCCAGTACTTC; CDR3 protein: CASSTSGGAPETQYF
V gene: TRBV12-3/TRBV12-4; D gene: -; clone size: -; J gene: TRBJ1-2; CDR3 DNA: TGTGCCAGCAGCCAAGCCCCCGGGTGGCGGCCGGGCTATGGCTACACCTTC; CDR3 protein: CASSQAPGWRPGYGYTF
V gene: TRBV9; D gene: -; clone size: many; J gene: TRBJ2-7; CDR3 DNA: TGTGCCAGCAGCGTAGGCAGGGGAAGCGACGAGCAGTACTTC; CDR3 protein: CASSVGRGSDEQYF
V gene: TRBV30; D gene: -; clone size: few; J gene: TRBJ1-1; CDR3 DNA: TGTGCCTGGAGTGATAGCACTATACTCGTGAGGGAGGGCACTGAAGCTTTCTTT; CDR3 protein: CAWSDSTILVREGTEAFF
V gene: TRBV27; D gene: TRBD1; clone size: many; J gene: TRBJ1-1; CDR3 DNA: TGTGCCAGCAGTTCAGGGGGCAAGAACACTGAAGCTTTCTTT; CDR3 protein: CASSSGGKNTEAFF
V gene: TRBV7-3; D gene: -; clone size: -; J gene: TRBJ2-7; CDR3 DNA: TGTGCCAGCAGCTTAAGGTGGGGGGTGAAAACCCGGGACAGTAGCTACGAGCAGTACTTC; CDR3 protein: CASSLRWGVKTRDSSYEQYF
V gene: TRBV19; D gene: -; clone size: many; J gene: TRBJ2-7; CDR3 DNA: TGTGCCAGTACCGGGGCCCGAGACGGCGAGCAGTACTTC; CDR3 protein: CASTGARDGEQYF
V gene: TRBV18; D gene: -; clone size: -; J gene: TRBJ1-1; CDR3 DNA: TGTGCCAGCTCCCGAAAGCAGGGGCAAGAAGCTTTCTTT; CDR3 protein: CASSRKQGQEAFF